Sequencing of this TCR beta chain was carried out in a study of cytomegalovirus exposure and HLA in healthy donors. Study conclusions and caveats: Further analysis, carried out later, found HLA-associated TCR beta chains more clonally expanded than equally common other chains.

PCR employed 60 Vbeta and 13 Jbeta primers. Profiled with immunoSEQ multiplex PCR; TCRdb holds only in-frame clones, not every one. The sample lists about 160,000 clones, around 84% occurring once. Germline lookup yields CDR1 LGHNA and CDR2 YNFKEQ. V gave up 4 bases and J gave up 1 base; unmatched junction bases: 2. The CDR3 consists of 16 residues. Details on this clone: Its specificity is not known.

The TCR sequence derives from a boy between 2 and 10 years old in good health and CMV-seronegative. Sequenced: PBMCs. The rearrangement links TRBV4-2 to TRBJ2-3, with TRBD2 matching over 13 bases. The CDR3 DNA is TGTGCCAGCAGCCGCGGGACTAGCGGGGGCACAGATACGCAGTATTTT. Protein product: CASSRGTSGGTDTQYF.